A selection of T cell receptor beta chains follows, all from one sample in a study of metastatic and nonmetastatic thyroid tumors. TCRdb re-called the PCR reads via MiXCR. Among approximately 37,000 clones listed, roughly 16% were seen once. Material for sequencing was blood. The receptor source for this set is a female donor with papillary thyroid cancer or a benign thyroid nodule (not recorded which). Some clones in this sample may be carry-over from other donors' samples. The CDR3 runs from the conserved cysteine through the conserved F or W. A D gene is named only where the DNA matches it firmly. Rows may omit the clone size; those that give it use once, few, many or a size class.

v_gene: TRBV6-6; abundance: many; j_gene: TRBJ2-3; d_gene: TRBD1; CDR3aa: CASTPDYGQGARDTQYF; CDR3nt: TGTGCCAGCACCCCCGACTACGGACAGGGGGCAAGAGATACGCAGTATTTT
v_gene: TRBV5-1; abundance: many; j_gene: TRBJ1-2; d_gene: TRBD1; CDR3aa: CASSLSRTGVGYTF; CDR3nt: TGCGCCAGCAGCTTGTCCCGGACAGGGGTTGGCTACACCTTC
v_gene: TRBV6-4; abundance: many; j_gene: TRBJ2-3; d_gene: -; CDR3aa: CASSYVPGPDTQYF; CDR3nt: TGTGCCAGCAGTTATGTGCCCGGACCAGATACGCAGTATTTT
v_gene: TRBV2; abundance: many; j_gene: TRBJ2-7; d_gene: TRBD2; CDR3aa: CASGTSGGAYEQYF; CDR3nt: TGTGCCAGCGGGACTAGCGGGGGGGCCTACGAGCAGTACTTC
v_gene: TRBV6-6; abundance: many; j_gene: TRBJ1-2; d_gene: -; CDR3aa: CASSYSRRELRGYTF; CDR3nt: TGTGCCAGCAGTTACTCGAGGAGGGAGTTACGTGGCTACACCTTC
v_gene: TRBV6-1; abundance: -; j_gene: TRBJ2-1; d_gene: -; CDR3aa: CASSIQVDSYNEQFF; CDR3nt: TGTGCCAGCAGTATTCAGGTTGACTCCTACAATGAGCAGTTCTTC
v_gene: TRBV29-1; abundance: few; j_gene: TRBJ2-5; d_gene: -; CDR3aa: CSAEQETQYF; CDR3nt: TGCAGCGCTGAACAGGAGACCCAGTACTTC
v_gene: TRBV6-1; abundance: many; j_gene: TRBJ2-3; d_gene: TRBD2; CDR3aa: CASSPTSYTQYF; CDR3nt: TGTGCCAGCAGCCCGACTAGCTATACGCAGTATTTT
v_gene: TRBV4-2; abundance: many; j_gene: TRBJ1-3; d_gene: -; CDR3aa: CASSTGTGNTIYF; CDR3nt: TGTGCCAGCAGCACAGGGACTGGAAACACCATATATTTT
v_gene: TRBV12-3/TRBV12-4; abundance: many; j_gene: TRBJ2-7; d_gene: -; CDR3aa: CASSSPNTAYEQYF; CDR3nt: TGTGCCAGCAGTTCCCCCAACACGGCTTACGAGCAGTACTTC
v_gene: TRBV20-1; abundance: once; j_gene: TRBJ2-5; d_gene: TRBD2; CDR3aa: CSAYGLAGEVAETQYF; CDR3nt: TGCAGTGCTTACGGACTAGCGGGGGAGGTGGCGGAGACCCAGTACTTC
v_gene: TRBV28; abundance: -; j_gene: TRBJ2-7; d_gene: -; CDR3aa: CASSPGASVREQYF; CDR3nt: TGTGCCAGCAGCCCGGGGGCGTCTGTCCGCGAGCAGTACTTC
v_gene: TRBV6-4; abundance: -; j_gene: TRBJ2-5; d_gene: -; CDR3aa: CASHLQVTLSETHYF; CDR3nt: TGTGCCAGCCACCTACAGGTGACCTTAAGCGAGACCCATTACTTC
v_gene: TRBV4-1; abundance: -; j_gene: TRBJ2-1; d_gene: TRBD2; CDR3aa: CASSFSGTSGGREQFF; CDR3nt: TGCGCCAGCAGCTTCTCCGGGACTAGCGGGGGGAGGGAGCAGTTCTTC
v_gene: TRBV30; abundance: medium-sized; j_gene: TRBJ1-6; d_gene: TRBD1; CDR3aa: CAWSVHGQALHF; CDR3nt: TGTGCCTGGAGTGTACACGGACAGGCCCTCCACTTT
v_gene: TRBV7-2; abundance: many; j_gene: TRBJ2-3; d_gene: TRBD2; CDR3aa: CASSFTSGEINTQYF; CDR3nt: TGTGCCAGCAGCTTCACTAGCGGGGAGATTAATACGCAGTATTTT
v_gene: TRBV5-4; abundance: many; j_gene: TRBJ1-2; d_gene: -; CDR3aa: CASTREGQPNYGYTF; CDR3nt: TGTGCCAGCACCCGGGAGGGACAACCTAACTATGGCTACACCTTC
v_gene: TRBV19; abundance: many; j_gene: TRBJ1-4; d_gene: -; CDR3aa: CASSIRRSTNEKLFF; CDR3nt: TGTGCCAGTAGTATAAGGAGATCAACTAATGAAAAACTGTTTTTT
v_gene: TRBV16; abundance: few; j_gene: TRBJ1-1; d_gene: -; CDR3aa: CAGSQGGGGTEAFF; CDR3nt: TGTGCCGGCAGCCAAGGGGGTGGGGGCACTGAAGCTTTCTTT
v_gene: TRBV28; abundance: many; j_gene: TRBJ1-2; d_gene: TRBD1; CDR3aa: CASSGWTGGFGYGYTF; CDR3nt: TGTGCCAGCAGTGGATGGACAGGGGGCTTCGGCTATGGCTACACCTTC
v_gene: TRBV6-1; abundance: medium-sized; j_gene: TRBJ1-3; d_gene: TRBD1; CDR3aa: CASSLTRGLSGNTIYF; CDR3nt: TGTGCCAGCAGTTTAACCAGGGGGCTCTCTGGAAACACCATATATTTT
v_gene: TRBV11-2; abundance: many; j_gene: TRBJ2-7; d_gene: -; CDR3aa: CASSLIGQIYEQYF; CDR3nt: TGTGCCAGCAGCTTAATCGGACAGATCTACGAGCAGTACTTC
v_gene: TRBV3-1; abundance: many; j_gene: TRBJ2-7; d_gene: -; CDR3aa: CASRFGTHYEQYF; CDR3nt: TGTGCCAGCCGCTTCGGGACTCACTACGAGCAGTACTTC
v_gene: TRBV11-1; abundance: -; j_gene: TRBJ1-6; d_gene: -; CDR3aa: CASSLGGASGPVAPLHF; CDR3nt: TGTGCCAGCAGCTTGGGGGGCGCCAGTGGGCCAGTAGCACCCCTCCACTTT
v_gene: TRBV6-4; abundance: few; j_gene: TRBJ2-2; d_gene: -; CDR3aa: CASSDSQGGTGELFF; CDR3nt: TGTGCCAGCAGTGACTCGCAGGGTGGCACCGGGGAGCTGTTTTTT
v_gene: TRBV20-1; abundance: once; j_gene: TRBJ1-1; d_gene: TRBD1; CDR3aa: CSAPYTTGRGEAFF; CDR3nt: TGCAGTGCTCCCTATACGACAGGGCGGGGGGAAGCTTTCTTT
v_gene: TRBV4-1; abundance: many; j_gene: TRBJ2-3; d_gene: -; CDR3aa: CASSPNKYTQYF; CDR3nt: TGCGCCAGCAGCCCAAACAAATATACGCAGTATTTT
v_gene: TRBV19; abundance: many; j_gene: TRBJ1-2; d_gene: TRBD1; CDR3aa: CASRTGGAVRGYTF; CDR3nt: TGTGCCAGTAGGACAGGGGGCGCCGTACGTGGCTACACCTTC
v_gene: TRBV4-1; abundance: many; j_gene: TRBJ2-1; d_gene: TRBD2; CDR3aa: CASSPPLAGGYNEQFF; CDR3nt: TGCGCCAGCAGCCCCCCCTTAGCGGGGGGTTACAATGAGCAGTTCTTC
v_gene: TRBV6-5; abundance: medium-sized; j_gene: TRBJ2-7; d_gene: -; CDR3aa: CASSYSRKAYEQYF; CDR3nt: TGTGCCAGCAGTTACTCCAGAAAAGCCTACGAGCAGTACTTC
v_gene: TRBV7-8; abundance: many; j_gene: TRBJ2-7; d_gene: TRBD2; CDR3aa: CASSLGASGDLYEQYF; CDR3nt: TGTGCCAGCAGCTTAGGTGCTAGCGGGGACCTATACGAGCAGTACTTC
v_gene: TRBV15; abundance: many; j_gene: TRBJ1-2; d_gene: -; CDR3aa: CATSRNRLLYGYTF; CDR3nt: TGTGCCACCAGCAGAAACAGGTTACTCTATGGCTACACCTTC
v_gene: TRBV7-3; abundance: many; j_gene: TRBJ2-5; d_gene: -; CDR3aa: CASSLGGGESETQYF; CDR3nt: TGTGCCAGCAGCTTAGGGGGTGGGGAATCAGAGACCCAGTACTTC
v_gene: TRBV12-3/TRBV12-4; abundance: medium-sized; j_gene: TRBJ2-1; d_gene: -; CDR3aa: CASSLSRDEQFF; CDR3nt: TGTGCCAGCAGTTTAAGTAGAGATGAGCAGTTCTTC
v_gene: TRBV20-1; abundance: many; j_gene: TRBJ2-7; d_gene: TRBD2; CDR3aa: CSARGGADYEQYF; CDR3nt: TGCAGTGCCCGGGGGGGGGCAGACTACGAGCAGTACTTC
v_gene: TRBV6-1; abundance: many; j_gene: TRBJ1-2; d_gene: -; CDR3aa: CASRLRQTNYGYTF; CDR3nt: TGTGCCAGCAGACTACGTCAGACTAACTATGGCTACACCTTC
v_gene: TRBV5-1; abundance: -; j_gene: TRBJ2-1; d_gene: TRBD1; CDR3aa: CASSRTLGTGGNEQLF; CDR3nt: TGCGCCAGCAGCAGAACCCTTGGGACAGGTGGGAATGAGCAGCTCTTC
v_gene: TRBV27; abundance: few; j_gene: TRBJ2-1; d_gene: -; CDR3aa: CASGTVVISYNEQFF; CDR3nt: TGTGCCAGCGGCACGGTAGTTATCTCCTACAATGAGCAGTTCTTC
v_gene: TRBV5-1; abundance: -; j_gene: TRBJ1-1; d_gene: -; CDR3aa: CASSLFGPYTNTEAFF; CDR3nt: TGCGCCAGCAGCTTATTTGGTCCCTACACTAACACTGAAGCTTTCTTT
v_gene: TRBV5-4; abundance: few; j_gene: TRBJ2-2; d_gene: -; CDR3aa: CASSFQLGFSQNTGELFF; CDR3nt: TGTGCCAGCAGCTTTCAGCTTGGGTTTTCCCAGAACACCGGGGAGCTGTTTTTT
v_gene: TRBV7-8; abundance: -; j_gene: TRBJ2-7; d_gene: -; CDR3aa: CASSLPDAWAHEQYF; CDR3nt: TGTGCCAGCAGCTTACCAGATGCATGGGCCCACGAGCAGTACTTC
v_gene: TRBV4-2; abundance: many; j_gene: TRBJ2-5; d_gene: TRBD2; CDR3aa: CASSQDLLAGGQETQYF; CDR3nt: TGTGCCAGCAGCCAAGATCTCCTAGCGGGAGGCCAAGAGACCCAGTACTTC
v_gene: TRBV27; abundance: -; j_gene: TRBJ1-6; d_gene: TRBD1; CDR3aa: CASSSQAGTVSDSPPHF; CDR3nt: TGTGCCAGCAGTTCGCAAGCCGGGACAGTGTCGGATTCACCCCCCCACTTT
v_gene: TRBV6-4; abundance: few; j_gene: TRBJ2-2; d_gene: -; CDR3aa: CASSDSETAGELFF; CDR3nt: TGTGCCAGCAGTGACTCGGAGACCGCCGGGGAGCTGTTTTTT
v_gene: TRBV6-5; abundance: -; j_gene: TRBJ2-7; d_gene: TRBD2; CDR3aa: CASSSPRGTSGDSYEQYF; CDR3nt: TGTGCCAGCAGTTCCCCTCGAGGTACTAGCGGGGACTCCTACGAGCAGTACTTC
v_gene: TRBV27; abundance: many; j_gene: TRBJ1-1; d_gene: -; CDR3aa: CASSLKSGAEAFF; CDR3nt: TGTGCCAGCAGTTTAAAAAGTGGCGCTGAAGCTTTCTTT
v_gene: TRBV10-3; abundance: many; j_gene: TRBJ2-7; d_gene: -; CDR3aa: CAISEVPLYEQYF; CDR3nt: TGTGCCATCAGTGAGGTCCCCCTCTACGAGCAGTACTTC
v_gene: TRBV6-1; abundance: many; j_gene: TRBJ1-6; d_gene: -; CDR3aa: CASTPAGMGNSPLHF; CDR3nt: TGTGCCAGCACTCCAGCGGGTATGGGTAATTCACCCCTCCACTTT
v_gene: TRBV2; abundance: many; j_gene: TRBJ2-5; d_gene: -; CDR3aa: CASSGLGGETQYF; CDR3nt: TGTGCCAGCAGTGGACTAGGGGGAGAGACCCAGTACTTC
v_gene: TRBV3-1; abundance: -; j_gene: TRBJ2-3; d_gene: TRBD2; CDR3aa: CASIQAGGGTDTQYF; CDR3nt: TGTGCCAGCATCCAAGCTGGGGGGGGCACAGATACGCAGTATTTT
v_gene: TRBV18; abundance: -; j_gene: TRBJ2-3; d_gene: TRBD2; CDR3aa: CASSPPGLAGVTDTQYF; CDR3nt: TGTGCCAGCTCACCACCTGGACTAGCGGGAGTCACAGATACGCAGTATTTT
v_gene: TRBV20-1; abundance: many; j_gene: TRBJ2-1; d_gene: TRBD1; CDR3aa: CSASLDRVNLNEQFF; CDR3nt: TGCAGTGCTAGTCTAGACAGGGTGAATTTAAATGAGCAGTTCTTC
v_gene: TRBV30; abundance: -; j_gene: TRBJ1-6; d_gene: TRBD1; CDR3aa: CAWGTGVSPLHF; CDR3nt: TGTGCCTGGGGGACAGGGGTGTCACCCCTCCACTTT
v_gene: TRBV9; abundance: many; j_gene: TRBJ2-3; d_gene: TRBD1; CDR3aa: CASSPRTGGETDTQYF; CDR3nt: TGTGCCAGCAGCCCGCGGACAGGGGGAGAAACAGATACGCAGTATTTT
v_gene: TRBV6-1; abundance: many; j_gene: TRBJ2-2; d_gene: -; CDR3aa: CASSVDNSNTGELFF; CDR3nt: TGTGCCAGCAGTGTGGACAATTCGAACACCGGGGAGCTGTTTTTT
v_gene: TRBV28; abundance: many; j_gene: TRBJ2-7; d_gene: TRBD1; CDR3aa: CASSLGGTGGTYEQYF; CDR3nt: TGTGCCAGCAGTTTGGGCGGGACAGGGGGCACTTACGAGCAGTACTTC
v_gene: TRBV20-1; abundance: once; j_gene: TRBJ1-2; d_gene: -; CDR3aa: CIEEAVNYCYTF; CDR3nt: TGCATCGAGGAGGCGGTCAACTATTGCTACACCTTC
v_gene: TRBV19; abundance: -; j_gene: TRBJ2-3; d_gene: -; CDR3aa: CASGVLGTDTQYF; CDR3nt: TGTGCCAGTGGGGTGCTGGGCACAGATACGCAGTATTTT
v_gene: TRBV5-1; abundance: many; j_gene: TRBJ2-1; d_gene: TRBD2; CDR3aa: CASSLEGRLAGGLVNEQFF; CDR3nt: TGCGCCAGCAGCTTGGAGGGCAGACTAGCGGGAGGGCTTGTGAATGAGCAGTTCTTC
v_gene: TRBV13; abundance: many; j_gene: TRBJ1-2; d_gene: TRBD1; CDR3aa: CASSSQGAQGGYTF; CDR3nt: TGTGCCAGCAGCTCTCAGGGGGCGCAGGGTGGCTACACCTTC